Given below is one T cell receptor beta chain in context. Its antigen is not identified. With 60 Vbeta and 13 Jbeta primers, the PCR was carried out. Some clones are missing from TCRdb's copy, which holds only in-frame ones; the method was immunoSEQ multiplex PCR. The data hold under 250,000 clones, with over 80% observed a single time. Germline lookup yields CDR1 GTSNPN and CDR2 SVGIG (reference sequence). The length of the CDR3 is 12 residues. Trimming removed 0 bases from V and 5 bases from J, with 5 bases in between. This record comes from a study of cytomegalovirus exposure and HLA in healthy donors. General study results and limits: Published work reported that the classifier diagnosed cytomegalovirus status with high specificity and sensitivity.

Specimen: PBMCs. This chain uses TRBV30 with TRBJ2-4; D remains ambiguous. The sequence was collected from a man aged 40-50 years in good health and CMV-seropositive. The CDR3 here is CAWSVSQNIQYF. The CDR3 region has the DNA TGTGCCTGGAGTGTAAGCCAAAACATTCAGTACTTC.